One sample yielded the 25 T cell receptor beta chains listed below, sequenced in a study of blood T cell repertoires in COVID-19 (dated by TCRdb to the early 2020s). Library prep was done by the immunoSEQ multiplex PCR assay. TCRdb mirrors the immuneACCESS table, restricted to in-frame sequences. Some clones are absent from its copies; in checked studies, under half trace to an unresolved V gene, and the reason for the others is unknown. Recorded for this sample are roughly 36,000 clones; 70% to 90% of them occurred a single time. The top ten clones comprise under 7.5% of the sample. Input material: peripheral blood. The origin of the receptors is a man aged 55 to 69 with active COVID-19.

This chain joins TRBV11-2 and TRBJ2-3; possibly TRBD2 for D (5 bases). Germline V lookup: CDR1 SGHAT, CDR2 FQNNGV. V lost 5 bases to trimming and J lost 1 base, with 16 bases between them. The CDR3 covers 16 residues. The CDR3 region has the DNA TGTGCCAGCAGCCGGGCGATCAAGGAGGGCACAGATACGCAGTATTTT. Amino acids: CASSRAIKEGTDTQYF.

This chain joins TRBV29-1 and TRBJ2-1; TRBD1 agrees at 10 bases. This CDR3 contains 15 residues. The junction had 5 bases not matched to a gene; V was cut back by 4 bases and J by 2 bases. Germline values: CDR1 SQVTM, CDR2 ANQGSEA. The CDR3 reads CSVGGGQGAYNEQFF. The CDR3 nucleotides are TGCAGCGTTGGAGGCGGACAGGGGGCCTACAATGAGCAGTTCTTC.

The V and J genes are TRBV7-8 and TRBJ2-1; TRBD2 matches at 15 bases. The CDR3 has 17 amino acids. Germline V gene data show CDR1 as SGHVS and CDR2 as FQNEAQ. V lost 7 bases and J lost 10; bases outside the gene matches: 14. The CDR3 is CASNYDAGLAGGQEQFF. The CDR3 DNA reads TGTGCCAGCAACTATGACGCGGGACTAGCGGGAGGTCAGGAGCAGTTCTTC.

The gene calls are TRBV15 and TRBJ2-3; a possible D gene is TRBD1 (5 bases). Germline V gives CDR1 LNHNV, CDR2 YYDKDF (reference sequence). This CDR3 spans 15 amino acids. V shed 3 bases and J shed 2 bases, with 12 bases lying between them. In DNA form, the CDR3 reads TGTGCCACCAGCAGGGGTAGGGGAAACACAGATACGCAGTATTTT. Its translation: CATSRGRGNTDTQYF.

Within the sample, this clone is medium-sized. This sequence joins TRBV6-2 or TRBV6-3 and TRBJ2-1, with 10 bases matching TRBD2. The germline V gene has CDR1 MNHEY and CDR2 SVGEGT. Trimming took 6 bases from V and 7 from J; bases not matched to a gene: 9. The CDR3 is made up of 15 amino acids. CDR3 DNA sequence: TGTGCCAGCAGCTGGAGCGGGAGGGCGCAGAATGAGCAGTTCTTC. This translates into CASSWSGRAQNEQFF.

This clone has a single count. The chain uses TRBV5-4 and TRBJ2-7; TRBD1 matches at 9 bases. This CDR3 has 15 amino acids. V was clipped by 5 bases and J by 3 bases; unmatched bases: 9. The germline V gene encodes CDR1 SGHNT and CDR2 YYREEE (reference sequence). The CDR3 nucleotides read TGTGCCAGCAGGCCCGCAGGGGGACAGGGCTACGAGCAGTACTTC. It translates to CASRPAGGQGYEQYF.

This clone was seen a handful of times. The V gene is TRBV5-1, the J gene TRBJ2-7; 9 nucleotides match TRBD1. The ends lost 3 bases at V and 5 bases at J; junction bases unmatched: 6. Germline loops: CDR1 SGHRS, CDR2 YFSETQ. The CDR3 has 14 residues. CDR3 sequence reads: CASSWDRDRDEQYF. The CDR3 DNA sequence: TGCGCCAGCAGCTGGGACAGGGATAGGGACGAGCAGTACTTC.

The chain is built from TRBV7-2 and TRBJ2-1; 8 bases are a match to TRBD2. This CDR3 comprises 14 residues. The trim removed 3 bases at V and 8 bases at J, leaving 6 bases unmatched. The V gene's germline CDR1 is SGHTA and CDR2 FQGNSA. The CDR3 loop is CASSFRTSLDEQFF. In nucleotides, the CDR3 is TGTGCCAGCAGCTTCAGGACTAGCTTGGATGAGCAGTTCTTC.

J is TRBJ2-1 and V is TRBV24-1; the match to TRBD2 covers 10 bases. Germline CDR1 reads KGHDR; CDR2 reads SFDVKD. This CDR3 contains 16 residues. After removal of 4 bases from V and 6 bases from J, the junction contained 8 bases not matched to a gene. DNA of the CDR3: TGTGCCACCAGTGAATCAGCGGGAGGGGTTCTCAATGAGCAGTTCTTC. It translates to CATSESAGGVLNEQFF.

V gene TRBV3-1 (or the pseudogene TRBV3-2) combines with J gene TRBJ2-5, with D perhaps matching TRBD2 (6 bases). The CDR3 loop spans 13 amino acids. Trimming pared 4 bases from V and 6 bases from J, leaving 12 bases between. Per germline, CDR1 LGHDT and CDR2 YNNKEL (reference sequence). The CDR3 loop reads CASSPREPKTQYF. CDR3 bases: TGTGCCAGCAGCCCACGGGAGCCGAAGACCCAGTACTTC.

This sequence joins TRBV10-1 and TRBJ2-3; 12 bases line up with TRBD2. Germline CDR1 is WNHNN and CDR2 is SYGVQD (reference sequence). The CDR3 sequence is 18 residues long. Trimming took 3 bases from V and 2 from J; bases not matched to a gene: 9. The CDR3 here is CASSDGLAGGLTTDTQYF. The CDR3 DNA follows: TGCGCCAGCAGTGATGGGCTAGCGGGAGGGCTCACCACAGATACGCAGTATTTT.

The V gene is TRBV5-1, the J gene TRBJ1-3; TRBD1 might be the D (5 bases). V was pared by 4 bases and J by 4 bases, with 12 bases between. The CDR3 extends over 14 amino acids. Looked up from germline, CDR1 is SGHRS and CDR2 is YFSETQ. CDR3 bases: TGCGCCAGCAGCACGGGGGAATACGGAAACACCATATATTTT. This translates into CASSTGEYGNTIYF.

The chain uses TRBV6-1 and TRBJ2-7; TRBD2 is a possible D gene (6 bases). The V gene lost 0 bases and the J gene lost 6 bases, with 21 bases spanning the gap. The germline V gene encodes CDR1 MNHNS and CDR2 SASEGT. The CDR3 is 17 residues long. CDR3 nucleotides: TGTGCCAGCAGTGAAGCGGAGGGCGCAGGGCAACTGTCCGAGCAGTACTTC. Encoded protein: CASSEAEGAGQLSEQYF.

V is TRBV28 and J is TRBJ2-7; a weak D match, TRBD1 (6 bases). This CDR3 is built from 12 residues. With 7 bases removed from V and 4 bases from J, the gap between germline ends came to 11 bases. Germline loops: CDR1 MDHEN, CDR2 SYDVKM. The CDR3 here is CASTAQGYEQYF. The CDR3 DNA follows: TGTGCCAGCACGGCACAGGGTTACGAGCAGTACTTC.

This clone has only one observation. The CDR3 region has the DNA TGTGCCAGCAGTTACCCCGGGACTGTGGGGTACGGTGAGCAGTTCTTC. Protein: CASSYPGTVGYGEQFF. The rearrangement joins TRBV5-4 to TRBJ2-1, with D possibly TRBD2 on 6 matching bases. This CDR3 has 16 amino acids. CDR1 SGHNT and CDR2 YYREEE come from the germline V gene (reference sequence). V dropped 5 bases and J dropped 9 bases, with 24 bases sitting between them.

This chain uses TRBV27 with TRBJ2-1, with D possibly matching TRBD2 (6 bases). The CDR3 covers 16 residues. The germline V and J ends were trimmed by 3 bases and 9 bases, with 21 bases remaining between them. The germline V gene has CDR1 MNHEY and CDR2 SMNVEV (reference sequence). The CDR3 sequence is CASSLRAGKVRGEQFF. The CDR3 bases are TGTGCCAGCAGTTTGCGGGCGGGAAAGGTACGGGGTGAGCAGTTCTTC.

The chain has TRBV10-1 and TRBJ2-4; tentatively, D is TRBD1 (6 bases). Trimming shortened V by 10 bases and J by 3 bases, and 19 bases separated the two germline ends. Germline CDR1 is WNHNN and CDR2 is SYGVQD (reference sequence). There are 15 residues in the CDR3. In DNA form, the CDR3 reads TGCGCCACCTCAGAAGGGGGTTTTGACAAAAACATTCAGTACTTC. Translating gives CATSEGGFDKNIQYF.

This chain links TRBV4-2 with TRBJ2-5; D gene uncertain. Trimming stripped 2 bases from V and 5 bases from J, with 15 bases between. This CDR3 is built from 15 residues. CDR1 and CDR2 (germline): LGHNA, YNFKEQ. Here the CDR3 DNA reads TGTGCCAGCAGCCAACTCGGGTCCCGCGAGGAGACCCAGTACTTC. It specifies CASSQLGSREETQYF.

This chain uses TRBV3-1 (or the pseudogene TRBV3-2) with TRBJ2-1; 16 bases line up with TRBD2. Germline assignment: CDR1 LGHDT and CDR2 YNNKEL (reference sequence). V lost 0 bases and J lost 10; bases outside the gene matches: 3. The CDR3 runs to 16 residues. The CDR3 DNA follows: TGTGCCAGCAGCCAAGATGGGACTAGCGGGAGGGCCGAGCAGTTCTTC. Protein sequence: CASSQDGTSGRAEQFF.

The count of this clone is one. The chain combines TRBV6-5 with TRBJ2-1, with 10 bases fitting TRBD2. The CDR3 runs to 15 residues. CDR1 is MNHEY and CDR2 is SVGAGI in the germline V gene. The V segment lost 7 bases and the J segment 3 bases; nucleotides outside the gene matches: 6. CDR3 coding DNA: TGTGCCAGCAACGTTCTAGCGGGAGACTACAATGAGCAGTTCTTC. Translation gives CASNVLAGDYNEQFF.

By share, this clone ranks as medium-sized. The CDR3 region is CASSQSLAGNEQYF. CDR3 nucleotides: TGTGCCAGCAGCCAGTCTCTAGCGGGTAACGAGCAGTACTTC. The chain employs TRBV3-1 (or the pseudogene TRBV3-2) and TRBJ2-7; 8 nucleotides line up with TRBD2. Unmatched junction bases numbered 6, after V lost 3 bases and J lost 5 bases. The CDR3 covers 14 residues. Per the germline V gene, CDR1 is LGHDT and CDR2 is YNNKEL (reference sequence).

The chain joins TRBV5-5 to TRBJ2-1; weak D call: TRBD2 (5 bases). CDR1 and CDR2 from the germline V gene are SGHKS and YYEKEE (reference sequence). This CDR3 spans 17 amino acids. Deletions cut 1 base from V and 7 bases from J, with 21 bases between. The DNA for the CDR3 is TGTGCCAGCAGCTTGCGCATAATACTGGGTACGGGGAATGAGCAGTTCTTC. This sequence encodes CASSLRIILGTGNEQFF.

This chain connects TRBV7-9 to TRBJ2-1; 8 bases fit TRBD2. The length of the CDR3 is 15 residues. Germline V gives CDR1 SEHNR, CDR2 FQNEAQ (reference sequence). Losses at the gene ends were 5 bases for V and 3 bases for J; bases not matched to a gene: 6. CDR3 amino acids: CASSAGLGDYNEQFF. CDR3 coding DNA: TGTGCCAGCAGCGCGGGACTAGGAGACTACAATGAGCAGTTCTTC. The full variable domain, rest sourced from reference TRBV7-9 and TRBJ2-1, is DTGVSQNPRHKITKRGQNVTFRCDPISEHNRLYWYRQTLGQGPEFLTYFQNEAQLEKSRLLSDRFSAERPKGSFSTLEIQRTEQGDSAMYLCASSAGLGDYNEQFFGPGTRLTVL.

The chain combines TRBV11-2 with TRBJ1-5; the D gene is possibly TRBD1 (5 bases). The ends were cut back, 5 bases at V and 9 bases at J, with 17 bases in the middle. Germline V lookup: CDR1 SGHAT, CDR2 FQNNGV. This CDR3 has 14 amino acids. The CDR3 coding sequence is TGTGCCAGCAGCCCACAGGCCACCTTCGGGCCCCAGCATTTT. It is translated as CASSPQATFGPQHF.

The chain has TRBV2 and TRBJ1-4; TRBD1 agrees at 10 bases. This CDR3 is built from 15 residues. Germline CDR1 SNHLY, CDR2 FYNNEI. With 7 bases clipped from V and 1 base from J, the junction kept 3 bases outside the gene matches. CDR3 sequence: CASKGQGKTNEKLFF. Written as DNA, the CDR3 is TGTGCCAGCAAGGGACAGGGGAAAACTAATGAAAAACTGTTTTTT.